This paragraph covers one T cell receptor beta chain sequence. The clone's antigen remains unknown. Base-call qualities are not available, and no considerably larger clone is one nucleotide away. The sample is drawn from a study of CD8+ T cells in alopecia areata (dated by TCRdb to between 2017 and 2018). General notes on the study: Treated patients were enrolled in an open-label pilot trial of oral tofacitinib, 5 to 10 mg twice daily, for moderate-to-severe alopecia areata. Patients stayed on tofacitinib for 6 to 18 months and then had 6 months of follow-up off drug so that delayed response and recurrence could be assessed. High-throughput TCRbeta sequencing was used to examine T cell clonal expansion in alopecia areata in both the C3H/HeJ mouse model and human patients. In humans, TCRbeta sequencing was performed on scalp tissue and on sorted CD4+ and CD8+ peripheral blood T cells from healthy controls and from patients with patchy or totalis/universalis alopecia areata. Tofacitinib-treated patients had biopsies at baseline and at 4 and 24 weeks of treatment, with a later scalp biopsy in several patients. Scalp clonality was compared among normal scalp (n=4), patchy alopecia areata scalp (n=8), and alopecia totalis/universalis scalp (n=8). RNA was obtained with the PAXgene miRNA kit for fixed scalp, the miRNeasy kit for PBMCs, and the RNeasy kit for mouse skin. Amplification of TCRbeta CDR3 regions was done by immunoSEQ multiplex PCR using 35 Vbeta forward primers and 13 Jbeta reverse primers.

On the study overall, not on this receptor specifically: Compared with mice, TCR sequences shared between patients were less clear, possibly partly because of HLA diversity across the patient population. Scalp TCR repertoire analysis is complicated because resident alphabeta T cells in normal human skin are also sequenced, whereas mouse skin is dominated by gammadelta T cells. Higher clonality and more expanded CD8+ clones were observed in lesional scalp than in normal scalp, particularly in alopecia totalis/universalis, a finding suggestive of antigenic drive.

From its cysteine to its phenylalanine, the CDR3 spans 16 amino acids. Just the 48-base CDR3 DNA is kept, in frame starting at base 1. At the junction V is shortened by 4 bases and J by 1 base, with 14 bases in between. The germline V gene gives CDR1 as SNHLY and CDR2 as FYNNEI. The time point tag for this specimen amounts to: baseline before oral tofacitinib. Peripheral blood and lesional scalp punch biopsies were obtained from patients with alopecia areata. PBMCs were isolated by density centrifugation and stained for CD3, CD4 and CD8, and CD4+ and CD8+ T cells were sorted on a FACSAria. Libraries were constructed by the immunoSEQ multiplex PCR assay. RNA was extracted from all samples and reverse transcribed into cDNA, which served as template for TCR sequencing. First-strand cDNA was synthesized using SuperScript III with a 2:1 mix of oligo-dT and random hexamers. A synthetic immune receptor repertoire was used to measure amplification bias, and any remaining bias was corrected computationally. The original pipeline was this. Raw reads were preprocessed to remove errors, and CDR3 was defined by IMGT conventions from the conserved cysteine to phenylalanine. Clonality was computed by normalizing Shannon entropy by log2 of the number of productive unique TCRs and subtracting the result from 1. Whether scalp clones were CD4 or CD8 was inferred by matching scalp TCRbeta sequences against CD4 and CD8 repertoires sorted from blood. TCRdb stores this immuneACCESS table with in-frame sequences only. Part of the clones is absent; in the studies checked, under half of the shortfall reflects unresolved V genes, and no reason is known for the rest. For V, J and clone size, that table is used; D and trimming come from the DNA. Present in this sample are 100,000 to 150,000 clones, 50% to 60% of which were seen just once. Less than 5.5% of the sample is taken by the ten largest.

Sequenced here: CD4+ T cells sorted from blood, sampled at week 0. The chain is made from TRBV2 and TRBJ2-4; the D gene is tentatively TRBD1 or TRBD2, each matching 6 bases. This receptor was identified in a human donor with alopecia areata. Here is the DNA: TGTGCCAGCAGTGGAATGGGGGGCTTGGCCAAAAACATTCAGTACTTC. Its translation is CASSGMGGLAKNIQYF. Where the CDR3 stops, the reference TRBV2 and TRBJ2-4 genes take over; the full variable domain is EPEVTQTPSHQVTQMGQEVILRCVPISNHLYFYWYRQILGQKVEFLVSFYNNEISEKSEIFDDQFSVERPDGSNFTLKIRSTKLEDSAMYFCASSGMGGLAKNIQYFGAGTRLSVL.